This T cell receptor beta chain was identified in a study of PD-1 blockade in classical Hodgkin lymphoma. The J segment lost 4 bases and the V segment lost 3 bases, leaving 8 bases of the junction unmatched. This CDR3 is 17 amino acids long. CDR1 is LNHDA and CDR2 is SQIVND in the germline V gene (reference sequence). Study results and limitations: Newly diagnosed patients had diversity similar to the baseline diversity of complete responders.

The assay was immunoSEQ multiplex PCR, and TCRdb's table has in-frame clones only and misses some. The sample has around 6,000 clones; approximately 54% are singletons. All patients relapsed after autologous stem cell transplantation, and brentuximab vedotin exposure varied. The investigators isolated CD8+ T cells from thawed PBMCs using magnetic negative selection. Concerning this clone: Its antigen is not identified.

The starting material was CD8+ T cells from blood, obtained at baseline. The sequence came from a human donor with classical Hodgkin lymphoma. This chain links TRBV19 with TRBJ2-1, with 11 bases matching TRBD2. CDR3 region: CASSISGTSGGYNEQFF. The CDR3 nucleotides are TGTGCCAGTAGTATTTCTGGGACTAGCGGAGGATACAATGAGCAGTTCTTC.